This T cell receptor (beta chain) stems from a study of T cells after yellow fever vaccination. Broader study findings: Contamination of FACS-sorted repertoires by abundant clonotypes from the bulk population could occur.

This clonotype was seen more than once but under ten times. Its antigen is as yet unknown. 5'RACE template switching produced TCR cDNA carrying a universal primer site and UMIs. Each CDR3 protein is one row after TCRdb ran MiXCR on the 5' RACE reads. The sample records under 300,000 distinct CDR3 sequences, approximately 12% being singletons. The sequenced sample was CD4+ T cells sorted from PBMCs, obtained 45 days after the yellow fever booster vaccination. This TCR was sampled from a man younger than 45 who received the YFV17D yellow fever vaccine.

The CDR3: CSARAGRWGRDYGYTF. The CDR3 DNA sequence: TGCAGTGCTAGAGCGGGACGCTGGGGGCGTGACTATGGCTACACCTTC. The V call is TRBV20-1, the J call TRBJ1-2; maybe TRBD1 (6 bases). V shed 1 base and J shed 3 bases, with 18 bases lying between them. This CDR3 is 16 amino acids long. CDR1 is DFQATT and CDR2 is SNEGSKA in the germline V gene (reference sequence).